This T cell receptor (beta chain) was recovered during a study of T cell repertoires in cytomegalovirus infection. V was trimmed by 3 bases and J by 11 bases, leaving 12 bases between them. From germline, CDR1 is SGHDT and CDR2 YYEEEE. The CDR3 is made up of 12 amino acids. TCRdb independently ran MiXCR on the reads; one entry per CDR3 protein. The sample holds around 250,000 distinct CDR3 sequences; over 15% are singletons and the top ten take around half. Broader study findings: Pooled public TCR beta family frequency picked out CMV carriers with the relevant HLA. HLA-C-restricted, CMV-specific TCR beta clonotypes were dominant ex vivo.

This clonotype was counted between two and nine times. Its antigen is as yet unknown. The sequenced sample consisted of CD8+ T cells from PBMCs. The V gene is TRBV5-6, the J gene TRBJ1-5; TRBD1 is a possible D gene (6 bases). This TCR was recovered from a human donor in good health (CMV status not recorded). Some clones in this sample may be carry-over from other donors' samples. Here the CDR3 DNA reads TGTGCCAGCAGCTCGCCCCAGGGGTCCCAGCATTTT. Translation gives CASSSPQGSQHF.